These 24 T cell receptor beta chains share one sample of origin, sequenced in a study of blood T cell repertoires in COVID-19 (dated by TCRdb to 2019 to 2021). Receptor amplification or capture employed the immunoSEQ multiplex PCR assay. The table was pulled from immuneACCESS by TCRdb, which kept in-frame rearrangements only. Such tables lose some clones; where checked, under half of the loss comes from unresolved V genes, and the rest has no known cause. A total of about 310,000 clones appear in this sample, 87% of them only once. The top ten constitute 8% to 9.5% of the sample. Source material: PBMCs or T cells enriched from blood (not recorded which). Receptor source: a woman younger than 35 who had recovered from COVID-19.

The chain is built from TRBV2 and TRBJ2-7, with D unclear. The CDR3 consists of 11 residues. V was pared by 4 bases and J by 6 bases, with 7 bases between. The germline gives CDR1 SNHLY, CDR2 FYNNEI. The CDR3 loop reads CASSGHSEQYF. CDR3 bases: TGTGCCAGCAGTGGACATTCCGAGCAGTACTTC.

This chain connects TRBV20-1 to TRBJ2-2; TRBD2 might be the D (5 bases). Germline V gene data show CDR1 as DFQATT and CDR2 as SNEGSKA (reference sequence). Trimming took off 3 bases at V and 0 bases at J, with 8 bases between the two ends. The CDR3 length is 14 residues. The DNA of the CDR3 is TGCAGTGCTAGTCCGGGGACGAACACCGGGGAGCTGTTTTTT. This sequence encodes CSASPGTNTGELFF.

V is TRBV28 and J is TRBJ2-3; 11 bases map to TRBD2. Germline CDR1 reads MDHEN; CDR2 reads SYDVKM. V was clipped by 2 bases and J by 6 bases; unmatched bases: 10. This CDR3 is built from 17 residues. CDR3 sequence (DNA): TGTGCCAGCAGTTTAGTGCTAGCGGGGGGTGATGTCGATACGCAGTATTTT. It is translated as CASSLVLAGGDVDTQYF. Filled out from reference TRBV28 and TRBJ2-3, the complete variable domain reads DVKVTQSSRYLVKRTGEKVFLECVQDMDHENMFWYRQDPGLGLRLIYFSYDVKMKEKGDIPEGYSVSREKKERFSLILESASTNQTSMYLCASSLVLAGGDVDTQYFGPGTRLTVL.

J is TRBJ2-2 and V is TRBV20-1; the match to TRBD2 covers 8 bases. In germline, CDR1 is DFQATT, CDR2 SNEGSKA (reference sequence). The CDR3 runs 15 residues. J was trimmed by 3 bases and V by 3 bases; bases with no gene match: 6. The CDR3 DNA reads as TGCAGTGCTAGTCCGTCAGCGGGGGACACCGGGGAGCTGTTTTTT. Protein: CSASPSAGDTGELFF.

In its sample, this clone was seen once. The rearrangement joins TRBV7-2 to TRBJ1-1, with D possibly being TRBD1 (5 bases). CDR3 length: 13 amino acids. Germline V gene data show CDR1 as SGHTA and CDR2 as FQGNSA. Trimming pared 0 bases from V and 10 bases from J, leaving 12 bases between. CDR3 sequence reads: CASSLARQGRAFF. CDR3 sequence (DNA): TGTGCCAGCAGCTTAGCGCGGCAGGGTAGAGCTTTCTTT.

The chain has TRBV6-1 and TRBJ1-3; weak D call: TRBD1 (5 bases). This CDR3 is built from 15 residues. Trimming pared 2 bases from V and 4 bases from J, leaving 12 bases between. The germline CDR1 and CDR2 sequences are MNHNS and SASEGT. CDR3 region: CASSEIGGYGNTIYF. CDR3 coding DNA: TGTGCCAGCAGTGAAATCGGGGGTTACGGAAACACCATATATTTT.

The V call is TRBV28, the J call TRBJ1-3; 8 bases align to TRBD1. The CDR3 contains 15 residues. CDR1 MDHEN and CDR2 SYDVKM come from the germline V gene. J lost 4 bases, V lost 5 bases, and 7 bases had no gene match. The CDR3 DNA sequence: TGTGCCAGCAGTACCTCCAGGGGGCCCGGAAACACCATATATTTT. Encoded protein: CASSTSRGPGNTIYF.

The CDR3 bases are TGCGCCAGCAGCCAAGATGGGAGGAGATACAATGAGCAGTTCTTC. Translated: CASSQDGRRYNEQFF. The V and J genes are TRBV4-3 and TRBJ2-1; D is perhaps TRBD2 (6 bases). V was pared by 0 bases and J by 4 bases, with 10 bases between. Germline CDR1 and CDR2: LGHNA and YSLEER. This CDR3 comprises 15 residues.

This clone came up once. The genes are TRBV6-7 and TRBJ1-5; the D gene is possibly TRBD1 (6 bases). TRBV6-7 is filed as an ORF, its function uncertain. CDR3 length: 16 amino acids. V shed 2 bases and J shed 6 bases, with 17 bases lying between them. In nucleotides, the CDR3 is TGTGCCAGCAGTTACGATCGGGAACAGGGCGGTCAGCCCCAGCATTTT. Protein product: CASSYDREQGGQPQHF.

The chain combines TRBV5-1 with TRBJ2-2, with D possibly being TRBD1 (6 bases). The ends were cut back, 2 bases at V and 6 bases at J, with 14 bases in the middle. Germline values: CDR1 SGHRS, CDR2 YFSETQ. The CDR3 contains 15 residues. CDR3 sequence: CASSFAGTSAGELFF. The DNA for the CDR3 is TGCGCCAGCAGCTTCGCCGGGACATCGGCCGGGGAGCTGTTTTTT.

This rearrangement joins TRBV4-3 to TRBJ2-1, with unresolved D. The CDR3 length is 15 residues. Germline V CDR1 and CDR2: LGHNA, YSLEER. V gave up 0 bases and J gave up 0 bases, with 6 bases separating them. The CDR3 sequence is CASSQDKSSYNEQFF. DNA for the CDR3: TGCGCCAGCAGCCAAGATAAGAGCTCCTACAATGAGCAGTTCTTC.

A remark on this clone: Just one base apart from a much larger clone, this may be a read error. V usage is TRBV5-8 and J usage is TRBJ1-1; no firm D call. The germline V gene encodes CDR1 SGHTS and CDR2 YDEGEE. The CDR3 is made up of 11 amino acids. Trimming cost V 4 bases and J 3 bases, with 4 bases left between them. The CDR3 loop is CASSPHTEAFF. CDR3 in DNA: TGTGCCAGCAGCCCTCACACTGAAGCTTTCTTT.

This clone was picked up one time. The gene calls are TRBV5-4 and TRBJ1-3; the D gene is possibly TRBD1 (6 bases). Germline-derived CDR1 and CDR2 are SGHNT and YYREEE (reference sequence). The V end lost 2 bases, the J end lost 10 bases, and 13 bases lay between the germline ends. This CDR3 is 13 amino acids long. DNA of the CDR3: TGTGCCAGCAGCTTACAGGGTTCGAGGACCATATATTTT. Translating it yields CASSLQGSRTIYF.

J is TRBJ1-6 and V is TRBV7-6; perhaps TRBD1 as D (5 bases). The V end lost 1 base, the J end lost 7 bases, and 5 bases lay between the germline ends. The CDR3 has 13 amino acids. Germline V CDR1 and CDR2: SGHVS, FNYEAQ. In DNA, the CDR3 is TGTGCCAGCAGCTTAGGGGGCAATTCACCCCTCCACTTT. This gives the protein CASSLGGNSPLHF.

The chain couples TRBV5-6 to TRBJ2-1, with D unclear. The CDR3 covers 13 residues. V was trimmed by 2 bases and J by 11 bases, leaving 14 bases between them. Germline V gene sequence: CDR1 SGHDT, CDR2 YYEEEE. The CDR3 region has the DNA TGTGCCAGCAGCTTTCTTGTTACAAGTCAGCAGTTCTTC. Amino acid sequence: CASSFLVTSQQFF.

This clone was observed a handful of times. This chain connects TRBV7-2 to TRBJ2-2; 11 positions agree with TRBD2. The CDR3 has 15 residues. V dropped 6 bases and J dropped 6; count of bases not matched to a gene: 6. Germline assignment: CDR1 SGHTA and CDR2 FQGNSA. The CDR3 loop reads CASSIAGGSAGELFF. CDR3 sequence (DNA): TGTGCCAGCAGTATAGCGGGGGGGAGCGCCGGGGAGCTGTTTTTT.

This clone came up a few times. CDR3 nucleotides: TGTGCCAGCAGCCAAGAACAGGGGGATAATTCACCCCTCCACTTT. Its translation: CASSQEQGDNSPLHF. This sequence joins TRBV4-2 and TRBJ1-6, with 8 bases that match TRBD1. CDR1 and CDR2 (germline): LGHNA, YNFKEQ. The CDR3 extends over 15 amino acids. The V segment lost 0 bases and the J segment 5 bases; nucleotides outside the gene matches: 0.

The chain combines TRBV19 with TRBJ2-3, with TRBD2 matching over 7 bases. There are 16 residues in the CDR3. Germline V lookup: CDR1 LNHDA, CDR2 SQIVND (reference sequence). J was trimmed by 7 bases and V by 4 bases; bases with no gene match: 14. The CDR3 reads CASSTLRLAGEYTQYF. The CDR3 DNA is TGTGCCAGTAGTACCCTAAGACTAGCCGGGGAATATACGCAGTATTTT.

The V and J genes are TRBV9 and TRBJ2-7; 8 bases fit TRBD1. The V gene end was trimmed by 0 bases and the J gene end by 3 bases; junction bases not matched to a gene: 17. The CDR3 covers 19 residues. Per the germline V gene, CDR1 is SGDLS and CDR2 is YYNGEE. DNA for the CDR3: TGTGCCAGCAGCGTAGATTCCCTCGCTCAAGGACAGGGCTGCTACGAGCAGTACTTC. This gives the protein CASSVDSLAQGQGCYEQYF.

The chain couples TRBV28 to TRBJ1-2; 9 nucleotides agree with TRBD1. V shed 4 bases and J 8 bases; nucleotides not matched to a gene: 11. Germline values: CDR1 MDHEN, CDR2 SYDVKM. The CDR3 has 15 residues. CDR3 loop: CASSSEDRGFLGYTF. CDR3 DNA sequence: TGTGCCAGCAGTTCCGAGGACAGGGGTTTTTTAGGCTACACCTTC.

The rearrangement uses TRBV6-4 and TRBJ2-2; TRBD2 aligns across 8 bases. The CDR3 covers 16 residues. Trimming removed 6 bases from V and 1 base from J; junction bases left unmatched: 7. Germline CDR1 and CDR2: MRHNA and SNTAGT. The CDR3 nucleotides read TGTGCCAGCAGCCGGGAGGGGCAGGGGAACACCGGGGAGCTGTTTTTT. This gives the protein CASSREGQGNTGELFF.

This clone occurred once. The rearrangement links TRBV27 to TRBJ1-2, with 7 bases fitting TRBD1. Trimming removed 6 bases from V and 8 bases from J; junction bases left unmatched: 15. Germline V gene sequence: CDR1 MNHEY, CDR2 SMNVEV (reference sequence). The CDR3 consists of 15 residues. DNA for the CDR3: TGTGCCAGCAGCCTCCTACCCGGACAGGAGGGGGGCTACACCTTC. This encodes CASSLLPGQEGGYTF.

The rearrangement uses TRBV21-1 and TRBJ1-1; the D call TRBD1 from the table was never checked on the DNA. TRBV21-1 is a recognized pseudogene. The CDR3 contains 15 residues. The CDR3 sequence is CASSNPNRANTEAFF. CDR3 coding DNA: TGTGCCAGCAGCAATCCCAACAGGGCGAACACTGAAGCTTTCTTT.

The chain employs TRBV6-5 and TRBJ2-7; D might be TRBD2 (6 bases). The V and J ends lost 0 bases and 2 bases respectively, with 14 bases between them. This CDR3 spans 16 amino acids. Germline CDR1 reads MNHEY; CDR2 reads SVGAGI. The CDR3 reads CASSYSPGLLTYEQYF. CDR3 nucleotide sequence: TGTGCCAGCAGTTACTCGCCGGGACTCCTTACCTACGAGCAGTACTTC.